This paragraph reports one T cell receptor (beta chain). The antigen remains unidentified. In the naive CD8 group, cells lacked CD45RO and were positively selected for CCR7, so terminally differentiated effector memory CD45RA+ cells were left out. The source of the sample is a study of shared clonotypes between healthy human individuals. Several immunoSEQ plates received, in even portions, the genomic DNA of each subset. Replicate PCRs for sorted subsets used around 200 ng DNA; this equaled 25,000 to 30,000 T cell genomes. Per the original methods: For the immunoSEQ data, sequences were junction-only without quality scores, so filtering differed. Here immunoSEQ multiplex PCR was the method, and the copy in TCRdb shows in-frame clones only, minus some. The V and J calls and the clone size are those of that table, but D and trimming were determined from the DNA. The sample includes hundreds of thousands of clones, about 91% of them seen just once.

The germline gives CDR1 SGHRS, CDR2 YFSETQ. There are 16 residues in the CDR3. With 0 bases removed from V and 1 base from J, the gap between germline ends came to 13 bases. Whole-study findings and limits: Clonotypes not shared had lower generation probabilities than those common to all four donors.

Sequenced input: naive CD8+ T cells sorted from blood. The TCR sequence derives from a young man in good health. This chain links TRBV5-1 with TRBJ1-2; D is undetermined. The chain's CDR3 is CASSLELGLGNYGYTF. The CDR3 DNA reads TGCGCCAGCAGCTTGGAATTGGGCCTTGGTAACTATGGCTACACCTTC.